The clone carrying this T cell receptor beta chain was recorded only once. Its antigen remains unidentified. Genomic DNA (around 2 micrograms) was obtained from cryopreserved PBMCs for construction of TCR beta libraries. The entry originates in a study of cytotoxic CD8 clonotypes in ibrutinib-treated CLL. Study in general: Researchers reported ten to eleven relapsed/refractory and some 14 treatment-naive patients, some 18 of them IGHV unmutated. Notes on the study in general: Clonality, elevated at ibrutinib response, dropped back toward baseline at progression. Sustained-remission and progressing patients diverged in sampling times.

Trimming took off 2 bases at V and 3 bases at J, with 13 bases between the two ends. From germline, CDR1 is MNHNS and CDR2 SASEGT. The CDR3 runs 15 residues. The repertoire was sequenced with immunoSEQ multiplex PCR; TCRdb's copy has only in-frame clones and lacks some. The sample consists of some 150,000 clones, around 77% of them appearing once. The specimen comprised PBMCs, sampled after 12 months of ibrutinib treatment. The chain couples TRBV6-1 to TRBJ1-1; D is undetermined. The receptor's source is a human donor with chronic lymphocytic leukemia. The DNA of the CDR3 is TGTGCCAGCAGTGAACTGGGGTTCGAATACACTGAAGCTTTCTTT. Protein sequence: CASSELGFEYTEAFF.